This T cell receptor beta chain originates from a study of blood T cell repertoires in COVID-19 (dated by TCRdb to the early 2020s). Some background on the complete study: Samples covering the acute and convalescent phases of COVID-19 were provided by collaborators in the United States, Italy and Spain. The sample metadata nearly always contained a de-identified subject ID, COVID-19 status, age in years and sex. The samples were drawn from the first 160 participants of the ongoing ImmuneRACE study and from roughly 1,300 subjects provided by 6 global collaborators. Where available, HLA class I and class II types were taken from metadata supplied by the sample provider and were not determined by assay-based typing. The material from the prospective study consisted of cDNA or gDNA derived from T cells, B-cell-depleted T cells, or PBMCs. A freely available public database, intended as a resource for researchers studying the immune response to SARS-CoV-2, is where the repertoires were released. Subjects who had been exposed to COVID-19, were actively infected with it, or had recovered from it provided the deeply sampled blood TCRbeta repertoires that made up the dataset.

Comments on this clone: The antigen it recognizes is unknown. Within one base of it there is no much larger clone, and no base qualities were kept.

The immunoSEQ Assay, a bias-controlled multiplex PCR, was used to amplify TCRbeta CDR3 regions from genomic DNA. Per the source publication's procedure: Nucleated cell counts per sample were estimated from amplification of reference gene primers within the assay. To quantify the absolute abundance of each unique TCRbeta CDR3 rearrangement, sequence reads were collapsed and filtered. For each sample, productive Simpson clonality was calculated as the square root of Simpson's diversity index across productive rearrangements. The table comes from immuneACCESS by way of TCRdb, which keeps in-frame sequences with V and J called. Part of the clones is missing from these tables; in studies checked, under half for an unresolved V gene and the rest for unknown reasons. For V, J and clone size, that table is used; D and trimming come from the DNA. Counted in this sample were about 170,000 clones; roughly 80% of them appeared once. 6.5% to 9.5% of the sample is in the top ten clones.

Broader findings and caveats from the paper: How much clinical and demographic metadata was included differed by source and by participant, and the metadata was provided uncurated.

At one collaborating source in Seattle, patients were enrolled during active infection and were followed longitudinally through the course of disease. Whole blood was collected in K2EDTA tubes by collaborating institutions according to the institutions' own protocols. For TCRbeta analysis, collaborators shipped samples as frozen whole blood, isolated PBMCs, or DNA extracted from either of those sample types. Taken from the germline V gene (reference sequence), the CDR1 and CDR2 loops are PRHDT and FYEKMQ. The V and J ends are trimmed by 5 bases and 6 bases, leaving 14 bases between them. Counted from cysteine to phenylalanine, this CDR3 has 14 amino acids. Only CDR3 DNA remains: 42 bases, in frame from the first base.

The receptor chain draws on TRBV13 and TRBJ1-3; TRBD1 could be the D gene, as 5 bases match. This TCR was sampled from a woman at least 80 years old with COVID-19, enrolled during active disease. The sequenced sample consisted of peripheral blood. The DNA is as follows: TGTGCCAGCAGCCATAAGCGGGGACCAAACACCATATATTTT. Its product reads: CASSHKRGPNTIYF.